The sequence of this T cell receptor beta chain was determined in a study of blood T cell repertoires in COVID-19. Background on the study: Sites across the United States, Italy and Spain contributed samples from acute and convalescent COVID-19. PBMCs, B-cell-depleted T cells, or T cells provided the cDNA or gDNA that made up the material.

V was trimmed by 4 bases and J by 1 base, leaving 7 bases between them. The CDR3 is 13 residues long. The germline V gene encodes CDR1 SGHTA and CDR2 FQGNSA. In the source study's methods: The assay estimated nucleated cells by amplifying reference gene primers. TCRdb keeps only in-frame clones here, not all; method: immunoSEQ multiplex PCR. The D gene and trimming were derived from the DNA, and the V and J assignments and clone size from that table. In the table there are roughly 500,000 clones, approximately 83% of which are singletons. The sample consisted of peripheral blood. The gene calls are TRBV7-2 and TRBJ1-1; D unresolved. This receptor was taken from a human donor in a cohort sampled during active COVID-19. CDR3 nucleotide sequence: TGTGCCAGCAGCTCTCAGGAGAACACTGAAGCTTTCTTT. This translates into CASSSQENTEAFF. The whole variable domain, remainder taken from reference TRBV7-2 and TRBJ1-1, is GAGVSQSPSNKVTEKGKDVELRCDPISGHTALYWYRQSLGQGLEFLIYFQGNSAPDKSGLPSDRFSAERTGGSVSTLTIQRTQQEDSAVYLCASSSQENTEAFFGQGTRLTVV.